The present entry profiles one TCR beta chain with its context. CDR3 length: 14 residues. Germline V gene lookup returns CDR1 DFQATT and CDR2 SNEGSKA (reference sequence). Trimming cost V 4 bases and J 2 bases, with 15 bases left between them. One entry per CDR3 protein, called by TCRdb with MiXCR from the RT-PCR reads. The sample lists hundreds of thousands of distinct CDR3 sequences, approximately 14% seen once, with roughly 3.6% in the top ten. The sample consisted of memory CD4+ T cells from blood. V gene TRBV20-1 combines with J gene TRBJ2-7; perhaps TRBD1 as D (6 bases). This clonotype originated in a female donor in good health, serving as a healthy control. The CDR3 is CSAIRQDGPYEQYF. CDR3 in DNA: TGCAGTGCTATCCGACAGGATGGGCCCTACGAGCAGTACTTC.